This is a list of T cell receptor beta chains from one sample in a study of shared clonotypes between healthy human individuals. Assay: immunoSEQ multiplex PCR; the TCRdb copy retains only in-frame clones and omits some. The sample records millions of clones, approximately 95% being singletons. Input material: naive CD4+ T cells from PBMCs. All receptors come from a man aged 18 to 30 in good health. Some clones in this sample may be carry-over from other donors' samples. CDR3s include the opening cysteine and the closing phenylalanine or tryptophan. D genes are given only for firm matches. Clone size is given for some rows only: seen once, a few or many times, or a class if the clone is expanded.

>-|TRBV5-4|TRBJ2-3|-
TGTGCCAGCAGCCGCGCCGATTTCACAGATACGCAGTATTTT
CASSRADFTDTQYF
>-|TRBV28|TRBJ2-1|-
TGTGCCAGCGGGGTAGGGGGGCGTAGGAATGAGCAGTTCTTC
CASGVGGRRNEQFF
>-|TRBV28|TRBJ1-1|-
TGTGCCAGCATATCTCTGACAAGTGGAACTGAAGCTTTCTTT
CASISLTSGTEAFF
>-|TRBV5-4|TRBJ2-1|-
TGTGCCAGCAGTTCCCCCTTTGAGCATGAGCAGTTCTTC
CASSSPFEHEQFF
>TRBD2|TRBV5-1|TRBJ2-2|once
TGCGCCAGCAGCCCCCCGGGGGGAGGCACCGGGGAGCTGTTTTTT
CASSPPGGGTGELFF
>-|TRBV28|TRBJ1-3|-
TGTGCCACAAGCACCGCCGAGGGGTGGGGAAACACCATATATTTT
CATSTAEGWGNTIYF
>TRBD2|TRBV7-2|TRBJ2-3|-
TGTGCCAGCAGCCTTTTAGGGGCGGGGGTCACAGATACGCAGTATTTT
CASSLLGAGVTDTQYF
>-|TRBV28|TRBJ2-7|-
TGTGCCAGCAGTCCCTTTGGTGGGGCGGGTGGCGAGCAGTACTTC
CASSPFGGAGGEQYF
>-|TRBV4-1|TRBJ2-7|-
TGCGCCAGCAGCCAACCCCAGGACTCCTACGAGCAGTACTTC
CASSQPQDSYEQYF
>-|TRBV10-3|TRBJ2-7|-
TGTGCCATCAGTAAGACGGATACCTACGGGCAGTACTTC
CAISKTDTYGQYF
>TRBD1|TRBV19|TRBJ1-5|-
TGTGCCAGTAGTATCCTAGGACAGGGGGCTGGGCAGCCCCAGCATTTT
CASSILGQGAGQPQHF
>TRBD2|TRBV5-6|TRBJ2-7|-
TGTGCCAGCAGCCGGACTATGGGCGGCCCGGGACTAGCGGGGTACGAGCAGTACTTC
CASSRTMGGPGLAGYEQYF
>-|TRBV10-3|TRBJ1-3|-
TGTGCCATCAGCGGACAGCAAGGAAACACCATATATTTT
CAISGQQGNTIYF
>TRBD1|TRBV11-2|TRBJ2-5|-
TGTGCCAGCAGCTTCACGACAGGGGGAGAGACCCAGTACTTC
CASSFTTGGETQYF
>-|TRBV6-5|TRBJ2-7|-
TGTGCCAGCAGTTACAAAGGCGGGATGGCCTACGAGCAGTACTTC
CASSYKGGMAYEQYF
>-|TRBV11-2|TRBJ1-1|-
TGTGCCAGCAGCTTAGTAGGGAACACTGAAGCTTTCTTT
CASSLVGNTEAFF
>-|TRBV7-6|TRBJ2-2|-
TGTGCCAGCGGAACTACGTCAAACACCGGGGAGCTGTTTTTT
CASGTTSNTGELFF
>-|TRBV7-2|TRBJ2-3|-
TGTGCCAGCAGCCTACAGGTTTCGGGCACAGATACGCAGTATTTT
CASSLQVSGTDTQYF
>-|TRBV4-1|TRBJ2-5|once
TGCGCCAGCAGCCAAGGCCTAGCTGGTGAAGAGACCCAGTACTTC
CASSQGLAGEETQYF
>-|TRBV28|TRBJ1-4|once
TGTGCCAGCAGTTTGGAGCAACCGGGGACTAATGAAAAACTGTTTTTT
CASSLEQPGTNEKLFF
>TRBD1|TRBV5-1|TRBJ2-3|-
TGCGCCAGCAGCTCGACAGGGGTCATGGATACGCAGTATTTT
CASSSTGVMDTQYF